The clone carrying this T cell receptor beta chain was observed at least ten times. Its antigen is unidentified. RNA transcripts provided the source from which TCR beta CDR3 regions were amplified. Carried out on the TCR CDR3, a first-round RT-PCR used the HTBI primer set. A single record per CDR3 protein comes from TCRdb applying MiXCR to the multiplex PCR reads. The sample includes 200,000 or so distinct CDR3 sequences, around 16% of them seen just once. It was uncontrolled infection, other autoimmune disease, pregnancy or lactation that excluded patients. Diagnoses were made from clinical symptoms, serum measures (thyroxine and TRAb), thyroid ultrasound and orbital computed tomography. The sample originates from a study of T cells in Graves' hyperthyroidism and ophthalmopathy. Broader study findings: Ophthalmopathy stood apart from stable hyperthyroidism in a 13 V-J model.

From germline, CDR1 is DFQATT and CDR2 SNEGSKA (reference sequence). The CDR3 runs to 13 residues. Trimming shortened V by 0 bases and J by 15 bases, and 18 bases separated the two germline ends. This TCR was recovered from a woman aged 50 to 60 with Graves' hyperthyroidism. The sample taken for sequencing was blood. The chain carries TRBV20-1 and TRBJ1-5; D is uncertain. Here the CDR3 reads CSARDTDAGRPHF. The CDR3, as DNA: TGCAGTGCTAGAGATACCGATGCAGGCCGTCCGCATTTT.